Sequencing of this TCR beta chain was carried out in a study of T-cell reconstitution after alpha-beta-depleted transplantation in children. In this sample, this clonotype turned up a few times. Preparation of the TCRbeta library was carried out with unique molecular identifiers. Via MiXCR, TCRdb re-called the PCR reads, giving one row per CDR3 protein. The repertoire has approximately 520,000 distinct CDR3 sequences, less than 35% of them found once; the top ten carry 2% to 3%. The starting material was PBMCs from the stem cell graft donor, obtained from the stem cell graft. The source is a human donor who donated a stem cell graft to a child with aplastic anemia.

In DNA, the CDR3 is TGTGCCAGCAGCTTAGCAGTGGCGAATACGCAGTATTTT. Protein: CASSLAVANTQYF. The J gene is TRBJ2-3, the V gene TRBV7-2; D call uncertain. Germline CDR1 reads SGHTA; CDR2 reads FQGNSA. The V end was cut by 0 bases, the J end by 7 bases, with 8 bases between. CDR3 length equals 13 residues.